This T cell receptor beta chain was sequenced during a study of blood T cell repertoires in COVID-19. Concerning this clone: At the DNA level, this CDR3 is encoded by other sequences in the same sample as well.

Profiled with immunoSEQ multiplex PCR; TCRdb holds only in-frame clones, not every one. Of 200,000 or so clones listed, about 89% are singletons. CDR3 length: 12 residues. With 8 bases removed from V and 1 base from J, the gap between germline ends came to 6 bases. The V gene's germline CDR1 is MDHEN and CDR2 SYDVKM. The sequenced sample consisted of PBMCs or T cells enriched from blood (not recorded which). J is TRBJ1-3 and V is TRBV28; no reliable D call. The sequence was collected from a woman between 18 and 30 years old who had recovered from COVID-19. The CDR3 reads CASLSSGNTIYF. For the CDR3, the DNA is TGTGCCAGCCTAAGTTCTGGAAACACCATATATTTT.